A selection of T cell receptor beta chains follows, all from one sample in a study of T-cell reconstitution after alpha-beta-depleted transplantation in children. TCRdb redid the calling of the PCR reads with MiXCR, one entry per CDR3 protein. This table holds hundreds of thousands of distinct CDR3 sequences, 9.5% to 13% found once. The material sequenced was PBMCs, taken before TCRalphabeta/CD19-depleted stem cell transplant. These receptors came from a child under three years old with acute myeloid leukemia, due to receive a stem cell transplant. Both conserved end residues are part of each CDR3. Fields, in order: clone size, D gene, V gene, J gene, CDR3 DNA, CDR3 protein. The D gene is left open where the match is weak. A clone size is listed for some rows: how often the clone was seen (once, few, many), or a class if it is expanded.

many	.	TRBV11-2	TRBJ1-1	TGTGCCAGCAGCTTACCGTACATGAACACTGAAGCTTTCTTT	CASSLPYMNTEAFF
many	.	TRBV7-8	TRBJ1-2	TGTGCCAGCAGCCCAATAGCAGGGGTAGACTATGGCTACACCTTC	CASSPIAGVDYGYTF
.	.	TRBV4-3	TRBJ1-4	TGCGCCAGCAGCCAAGTTCGGGCAATGAATGAAAAACTGTTTTTT	CASSQVRAMNEKLFF
many	TRBD1	TRBV29-1	TRBJ1-3	TGCAGCGTCCTCGGGACAGGGAGAAACACCATATATTTT	CSVLGTGRNTIYF
many	TRBD2	TRBV7-2	TRBJ2-7	TGTGCCAGCAGCTTATACGGGACTAGCGGGAGTCGTTACGAGCAGTACTTC	CASSLYGTSGSRYEQYF
few	.	TRBV2	TRBJ2-2	TGTGCCAGCAGTGAATACCCCGGGGAGCTGTTTTTT	CASSEYPGELFF
few	TRBD1	TRBV10-1	TRBJ2-3	TGCGCCAGCAGCTTCGGACAGGGGAGGACAGATACGCAGTATTTT	CASSFGQGRTDTQYF
many	TRBD2	TRBV20-1	TRBJ2-1	TGCAGTGCTAGAGGGACTAGCGGGAAGATATACAATGAGCAGTTCTTC	CSARGTSGKIYNEQFF
many	TRBD2	TRBV12-3/TRBV12-4	TRBJ2-5	TGTGCCAGTCAGACTAGCGGGGGGGCGGAGACCCAGTACTTC	CASQTSGGAETQYF
many	TRBD2	TRBV7-3	TRBJ2-1	TGTGCCAGCAGCCCAAAGGGACTAGCGGGAGTGTACAATGAGCAGTTCTTC	CASSPKGLAGVYNEQFF
.	.	TRBV7-2	TRBJ2-5	TGTGCCAGCGGGGCGGTACAAGAGACCCAGTACTTC	CASGAVQETQYF
.	.	TRBV30	TRBJ1-4	TGTGCCTGGAGTAATGGGGGCGGTAAGGAACTGTTTTTT	CAWSNGGGKELFF
.	.	TRBV7-2	TRBJ2-2	TGTGCCAGCAGCTCCCTGGGCTTCTTAACCGGGGAGCTGTTTTTT	CASSSLGFLTGELFF
many	TRBD1	TRBV3-1	TRBJ1-1	TGTGCCAGCAGCCAGACCTCCGGGACAGTAAGAACTGAAGCTTTCTTT	CASSQTSGTVRTEAFF
.	.	TRBV5-6	TRBJ2-2	TGTGCCAGCAGCTTGGTAGATAGGAACACCGGGGTGCTGTTTTTT	CASSLVDRNTGVLFF
many	TRBD1	TRBV7-9	TRBJ1-2	TGTGCCAGCAGCTTATGGACAGGGGGCTATGGCTACACCTTC	CASSLWTGGYGYTF
many	TRBD2	TRBV12-3/TRBV12-4	TRBJ2-5	TGTGCCAGCAGTTTAAGCGGGAGTAGAGGAGAGACCCAGTACTTC	CASSLSGSRGETQYF
many	.	TRBV21-1	TRBJ2-4	TGTGCCAGCAGCTTGCGCTTATGGGACACTTCTACAGGGGCCAAAAACATTCAGTACTTC	CASSLRLWDTSTGAKNIQYF
many	.	TRBV15	TRBJ1-4	TGTGCCACCAGCTCCGGGACCCTACTAGAAAAACTGTTTTTT	CATSSGTLLEKLFF
few	.	TRBV18	TRBJ2-1	TGTGCCAGCTCACCGGGGGCGAATGAGCAGTTCTTC	CASSPGANEQFF
few	.	TRBV12-3/TRBV12-4	TRBJ2-1	TGTGCCAGCAGTTTAGCGCGAGGGGATGAGCAGTTCTTC	CASSLARGDEQFF
many	TRBD1	TRBV25-1	TRBJ2-7	TGTGCCAGCGGGGTGACAGGGGTCAACGAGCAGTACTTC	CASGVTGVNEQYF
many	.	TRBV18	TRBJ2-7	TGTGCCAGCTCCAGGGGCTTCGACGAGCAGTACTTC	CASSRGFDEQYF
many	.	TRBV29-1	TRBJ2-7	TGCAGCGTTGAATCCAACTACGAGCAGTACTTC	CSVESNYEQYF
many	.	TRBV12-3/TRBV12-4	TRBJ1-1	TGTGCCAGCAGTGAAGGACCGGACACTGAAGCTTTCTTT	CASSEGPDTEAFF
many	.	TRBV7-9	TRBJ2-2	TGTGCCAGCAGCTTATCATCCACCGGGGAGCTGTTTTTT	CASSLSSTGELFF
many	.	TRBV29-1	TRBJ1-1	TGCAGCGTTTTGGGGTTCAGCGGCACTGAAGCTTTCTTT	CSVLGFSGTEAFF